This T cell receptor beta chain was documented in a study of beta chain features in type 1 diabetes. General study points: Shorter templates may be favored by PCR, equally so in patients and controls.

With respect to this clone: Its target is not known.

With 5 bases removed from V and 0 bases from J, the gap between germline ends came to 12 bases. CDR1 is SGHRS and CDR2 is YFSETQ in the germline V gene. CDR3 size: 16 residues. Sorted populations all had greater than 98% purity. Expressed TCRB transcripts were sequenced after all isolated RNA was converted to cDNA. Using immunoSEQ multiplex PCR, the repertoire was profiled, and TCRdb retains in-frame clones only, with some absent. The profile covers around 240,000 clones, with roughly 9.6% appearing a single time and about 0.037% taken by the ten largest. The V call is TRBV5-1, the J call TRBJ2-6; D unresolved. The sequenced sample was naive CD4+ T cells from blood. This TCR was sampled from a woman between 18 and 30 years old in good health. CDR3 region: CASSQSGFSGANVLTF. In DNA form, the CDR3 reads TGCGCCAGCAGTCAATCCGGGTTCTCTGGGGCCAACGTCCTGACTTTC.